These 28 T cell receptor beta chains were all obtained from the same sample, sequenced in a study of blood T cell repertoires in COVID-19. Clones were read by immunoSEQ multiplex PCR, and TCRdb kept only the in-frame ones, dropping some. The sample yields 160,000 or so clones, around 83% seen once. The sequenced sample was PBMCs or T cells enriched from blood (not recorded which). Receptors were obtained from a man aged 50 to 60 who had recovered from COVID-19.

The gene calls are TRBV27 and TRBJ2-7; D might be TRBD2 (6 bases). CDR3 size: 13 residues. V was clipped by 8 bases and J by 0 bases, with 11 bases between them. CDR1 and CDR2 (germline): MNHEY, SMNVEV (reference sequence). In DNA, the CDR3 is TGTGCCAGCCTCGGGGGATCCTCCTACGAGCAGTACTTC. This codes for CASLGGSSYEQYF.

The J gene is TRBJ2-3, the V gene TRBV7-6; D might be TRBD2 (5 bases). The CDR3 runs to 16 residues. The germline V gene encodes CDR1 SGHVS and CDR2 FNYEAQ. Trimming cost V 5 bases and J 3 bases, with 18 bases left between them. CDR3 sequence: CASSARRQRQTDTQYF. The CDR3 DNA reads as TGTGCCAGCAGCGCCCGGCGCCAGCGGCAAACAGATACGCAGTATTTT.

The chain links TRBV15 to TRBJ2-7, with D uncertain. The V end lost 5 bases, the J end lost 0 bases, and 14 bases lay between the germline ends. The CDR3 is 15 residues long. Germline loops: CDR1 LNHNV, CDR2 YYDKDF (reference sequence). Here the CDR3 reads CATSPFTQISYEQYF. CDR3 DNA sequence: TGTGCCACCAGCCCCTTTACACAGATCTCCTACGAGCAGTACTTC.

The chain has TRBV2 and TRBJ1-5; 8 bases line up with TRBD1. The CDR3 runs 14 residues. Germline values: CDR1 SNHLY, CDR2 FYNNEI. The J segment lost 5 bases and the V segment lost 6 bases, leaving 6 bases of the junction unmatched. Written as DNA, the CDR3 is TGTGCCAGCAGCACGGACAGGGTGGATCAGCCCCAGCATTTT. Protein sequence: CASSTDRVDQPQHF.

The chain employs TRBV3-1 (or the pseudogene TRBV3-2) and TRBJ1-3, with D possibly TRBD1 on 6 matching bases. V was clipped by 1 base and J by 0 bases, with 10 bases between them. This CDR3 is built from 16 residues. Germline V CDR1 and CDR2: LGHDT, YNNKEL (reference sequence). CDR3 coding DNA: TGTGCCAGCAGCCAAGGGGGACACCGCTCTGGAAACACCATATATTTT. Protein product: CASSQGGHRSGNTIYF.

The CDR3 DNA reads as TGTGCCAGCACCCAATGGCAGAATAATTCACCCCTCCACTTT. This translates into CASTQWQNNSPLHF. V is TRBV6-5 and J is TRBJ1-6; D gene ambiguous. This CDR3 region has 14 residues. V dropped 7 bases and J dropped 5 bases, with 12 bases sitting between them. From germline, CDR1 is MNHEY and CDR2 SVGAGI.

The rearrangement uses TRBV29-1 and TRBJ1-1; D remains unclear. The CDR3 has 13 residues. Trimming removed 5 bases from V and 0 bases from J, with 10 bases in between. From germline, CDR1 is SQVTM and CDR2 ANQGSEA. CDR3 amino acids: CSVKQRLNTEAFF. The CDR3 DNA reads TGCAGCGTTAAACAGAGACTGAACACTGAAGCTTTCTTT. Filled out from reference TRBV29-1 and TRBJ1-1, the complete variable domain reads SAVISQKPSRDICQRGTSLTIQCQVDSQVTMMFWYRQQPGQSLTLIATANQGSEATYESGFVIDKFPISRPNLTFSTLTVSNMSPEDSSIYLCSVKQRLNTEAFFGQGTRLTVV.

CDR3 region: CASSPGQGRINEKLFF. Here the CDR3 DNA reads TGTGCCAGCTCACCGGGACAGGGGAGGATTAATGAAAAACTGTTTTTT. The chain couples TRBV18 to TRBJ1-4; 10 nucleotides match TRBD1. CDR3 length: 16 residues. From germline, CDR1 is KGHSH and CDR2 LQKENI. J lost 4 bases, V lost 3 bases, and 5 bases had no gene match.

This clone was counted only a few times. The chain combines TRBV30 with TRBJ2-2; D is perhaps TRBD1 (7 bases). There are 14 residues in the CDR3. V lost 3 bases and J 5 bases, leaving 13 bases between the germline ends. Germline lookup yields CDR1 GTSNPN and CDR2 SVGIG (reference sequence). Here the CDR3 reads CAWRRQGGTGELFF. DNA of the CDR3: TGTGCCTGGAGGCGCCAGGGGGGTACCGGGGAGCTGTTTTTT.

This clone turned up a few times. The gene calls are TRBV19 and TRBJ2-2; weak D call: TRBD1 (6 bases). Looked up from germline, CDR1 is LNHDA and CDR2 is SQIVND (reference sequence). Trimming removed 3 bases from V and 0 bases from J, with 8 bases in between. This CDR3 comprises 15 residues. The DNA for the CDR3 is TGTGCCAGTAGTATTTCAGGGGCGAACACCGGGGAGCTGTTTTTT. It encodes CASSISGANTGELFF.

CDR3 sequence: CASDRGLNYGYTF. Written as DNA, the CDR3 is TGTGCCAGTGACAGGGGGTTGAACTATGGCTACACCTTC. The chain is built from TRBV19 and TRBJ1-2, with 9 bases aligning to TRBD1. Per germline, CDR1 LNHDA and CDR2 SQIVND (reference sequence). V was pared by 8 bases and J by 2 bases, with 3 bases of the junction left unmatched. This CDR3 is 13 amino acids long.

The chain carries TRBV7-3 and TRBJ2-2; the match to TRBD1 covers 8 bases. The CDR3 consists of 16 residues. CDR1 SGHTA and CDR2 FQGTGA come from the germline V gene. J was trimmed by 3 bases and V by 4 bases; bases with no gene match: 7. CDR3 sequence reads: CASSSRGTGHTGELFF. In DNA, the CDR3 is TGTGCCAGCAGCTCACGAGGGACAGGTCACACCGGGGAGCTGTTTTTT.

This chain joins TRBV5-1 and TRBJ2-2, with D unresolved. Germline CDR1 reads SGHRS; CDR2 reads YFSETQ. The CDR3 extends over 13 amino acids. V was clipped by 4 bases and J by 3 bases, with 7 bases between them. CDR3 region: CASSSSHTGELFF. The CDR3 DNA is TGCGCCAGCAGCAGCTCGCACACCGGGGAGCTGTTTTTT.

CDR3: CASSSRLERDTQYF. CDR3 nucleotides: TGTGCCAGCAGCTCTCGACTAGAGCGCGATACGCAGTATTTT. The chain employs TRBV5-4 and TRBJ2-3; possibly TRBD2 for D (6 bases). CDR3 length equals 14 residues. Between the trimmed V and J ends, which lost 3 bases and 6 bases, there was a span of 14 bases. CDR1 and CDR2 (germline): SGHNT, YYREEE (reference sequence). The variable domain in full, completed from reference TRBV5-4 and TRBJ2-3, reads ETGVTQSPTHLIKTRGQQVTLRCSSQSGHNTVSWYQQALGQGPQFIFQYYREEENGRGNFPPRFSGLQFPNYSSELNVNALELDDSALYLCASSSRLERDTQYFGPGTRLTVL.

V gene TRBV29-1 combines with J gene TRBJ1-5; 8 bases map to TRBD1. Germline V gives CDR1 SQVTM, CDR2 ANQGSEA. With 5 bases clipped from V and 4 bases from J, the junction kept 4 bases outside the gene matches. The CDR3 is made up of 13 amino acids. Here the CDR3 reads CSVRQGLNQPQHF. The CDR3, as DNA: TGCAGCGTTCGACAGGGGCTTAATCAGCCCCAGCATTTT.

The gene calls are TRBV12-3 or TRBV12-4 and TRBJ1-2; D might be TRBD1 (5 bases). Trimming pared 4 bases from V and 5 bases from J, leaving 8 bases between. CDR3 length equals 12 residues. This chain's CDR3 is CASSYQGYGYTF. The CDR3 DNA reads as TGTGCCAGCAGTTATCAGGGATATGGCTACACCTTC.

The chain is built from TRBV9 and TRBJ1-2; TRBD1 is a possible D gene (5 bases). V was clipped by 0 bases and J by 8 bases, with 14 bases between them. Germline loops: CDR1 SGDLS, CDR2 YYNGEE. CDR3 length: 14 residues. The CDR3 DNA is TGTGCCAGCAGCGTAGGGGGCTCTGGAGAAGGCTACACCTTC. This sequence encodes CASSVGGSGEGYTF.

Worth noting for this clone: This sample also contains other DNA sequences that code for the same CDR3. The rearrangement joins TRBV19 to TRBJ1-5; D gene unclear. Germline V gives CDR1 LNHDA, CDR2 SQIVND (reference sequence). The CDR3 covers 13 residues. V lost 1 base and J lost 2, with 3 bases in between. Here the CDR3 DNA reads TGTGCCAGTAGTATAGCAGGCAATCAGCCCCAGCATTTT. Translated, it gives CASSIAGNQPQHF.

Here the CDR3 reads CASSYRTGLTGELFF. The CDR3, as DNA: TGTGCCAGCAGTTACAGGACAGGGCTCACCGGGGAGCTGTTTTTT. The chain employs TRBV6-5 and TRBJ2-2, with 8 bases aligning to TRBD1. V gave up 2 bases and J gave up 4 bases; unmatched junction bases: 3. The CDR3 has 15 amino acids. From germline, CDR1 is MNHEY and CDR2 SVGAGI.

The table lists this clone with a count of one. The chain has TRBV7-6 and TRBJ1-2, with 7 nucleotides matching TRBD1. The CDR3 contains 13 residues. J gave up 2 bases and V 5 bases, and 2 bases lay outside the gene matches. CDR1 and CDR2 from the germline V gene are SGHVS and FNYEAQ. The CDR3 DNA reads as TGTGCCAGCAGCGAACAGGGGAACTATGGCTACACCTTC. Translated: CASSEQGNYGYTF.

The J gene is TRBJ2-7, the V gene TRBV27; 7 bases fit TRBD1. Germline V gives CDR1 MNHEY, CDR2 SMNVEV (reference sequence). Trimming took 8 bases from V and 3 from J; bases not matched to a gene: 7. The CDR3 totals 13 residues. CDR3 residues: CASATGTDYEQYF. The CDR3 DNA reads as TGTGCCAGCGCGACCGGGACAGACTACGAGCAGTACTTC.

This chain uses TRBV27 with TRBJ2-7, with TRBD1 as a possible D gene (5 bases). The CDR3 extends over 15 amino acids. V gave up 0 bases and J gave up 4 bases, with 13 bases separating them. Germline CDR1 reads MNHEY; CDR2 reads SMNVEV (reference sequence). CDR3 residues: CASSLSARVFYEQYF. The DNA of the CDR3 is TGTGCCAGCAGTTTATCTGCCAGGGTTTTTTACGAGCAGTACTTC.

The sample holds one count of this clone. The chain combines TRBV9 with TRBJ1-6; maybe TRBD1 (5 bases). This CDR3 has 15 amino acids. Germline CDR1 and CDR2: SGDLS and YYNGEE. Between the trimmed V and J ends, which lost 2 bases and 5 bases, there was a span of 11 bases. The CDR3: CASSVGGTHNSPLHF. CDR3 coding DNA: TGTGCCAGCAGCGTCGGGGGGACGCATAATTCACCCCTCCACTTT.

The gene calls are TRBV2 and TRBJ1-1; 7 nucleotides agree with TRBD1. Trimming removed 6 bases from V and 11 bases from J; junction bases left unmatched: 15. This CDR3 has 14 amino acids. Germline V gene sequence: CDR1 SNHLY, CDR2 FYNNEI. CDR3 sequence: CASRAGQALWVAFF. CDR3 DNA sequence: TGTGCCAGCAGAGCAGGACAGGCGCTCTGGGTGGCTTTCTTT.

The chain recombines TRBV5-1 with TRBJ2-7; D possibly corresponds to TRBD1 (6 bases). V was cut by 4 bases and J by 0 bases, with 11 bases left in between. The CDR3 is 14 residues long. CDR1 SGHRS and CDR2 YFSETQ come from the germline V gene. The CDR3, as DNA: TGCGCCAGCAGCCCGCAGGGGAACTCCTACGAGCAGTACTTC. Amino acid sequence: CASSPQGNSYEQYF.

The chain combines TRBV19 with TRBJ2-4; 14 positions match TRBD2. The CDR3 is 17 amino acids. Germline CDR1 and CDR2: LNHDA and SQIVND (reference sequence). Trimming took 5 bases from V and 9 from J; bases not matched to a gene: 12. CDR3 residues: CASSVSGLAGVKGIQYF. CDR3 coding DNA: TGTGCCAGTAGTGTTTCGGGACTAGCGGGGGTTAAGGGCATTCAGTACTTC. The full variable domain, its missing parts supplied by reference TRBV19 and TRBJ2-4, is DGGITQSPKYLFRKEGQNVTLSCEQNLNHDAMYWYRQDPGQGLRLIYYSQIVNDFQKGDIAEGYSVSREKKESFPLTVTSAQKNPTAFYLCASSVSGLAGVKGIQYFGAGTRLSVL.

This clone has only a few counts. J is TRBJ2-5 and V is TRBV4-1, with TRBD2 as a possible D gene (6 bases). Trimming removed 0 bases from V and 5 bases from J, with 10 bases in between. CDR1 and CDR2 from the germline V gene are MGHRA and YSYEKL. CDR3 size: 14 residues. The CDR3 sequence is CASSQDLRGETQYF. CDR3 in DNA: TGCGCCAGCAGCCAAGATTTACGGGGGGAGACCCAGTACTTC.

The V gene is TRBV5-1, the J gene TRBJ2-3; TRBD2 matches at 9 bases. The CDR3 has 15 residues. CDR1 and CDR2 from the germline V gene are SGHRS and YFSETQ. V trimming: 4 bases; J trimming: 0 bases; junction bases outside the gene matches: 3. CDR3 residues: CASSLTSGSTDTQYF. In nucleotides, the CDR3 is TGCGCCAGCAGCCTGACTAGCGGTAGCACAGATACGCAGTATTTT.